This T cell receptor (beta chain) was recorded in a study of CXCR3-negative and CXCR3-positive naive CD8 T cells. Across the whole study: The libraries yielded around 140 million TRB reads, about 1.5 +/- 0.3 million each.

Sorts performed in triplicate captured more than 250,000 cells each from every CD8+ T cell subset. A CD45RO-CCR7+CD27+CD95- profile was what naive CD8+ T cells displayed. The study made its TRB cDNA libraries by 5' RACE, adding UMI labels. Each CDR3 protein gets one entry in TCRdb, which reprocessed the 5' RACE reads and gives no DNA. This sample lists 130,000 or so distinct CDR3 sequences; its ten largest clones have approximately 0.5%. Germline values: CDR1 SGHVS, CDR2 FNYEAQ. This CDR3 comprises 16 residues. Sequencing was carried out using naive CXCR3- CD8+ T cells from blood. Stated subset: CD45RO-CCR7+CD27+CD95- naive CD8+ T cells lacking CXCR3 (TNR3-). This receptor was obtained from a human donor in good health. Some clones in this sample may be carry-over from other donors' samples. V is TRBV7-6 and J is TRBJ2-7; the TCRdb call, TRBD1, lacks DNA for checking. CDR3 sequence: CASSENPGQSSYEQYF.